This paragraph covers one TCR beta chain sequence. What it binds is not known. This sample was taken from a study of cytomegalovirus exposure and HLA in healthy donors. General study findings and limits: Immune exposure information comprised only CMV serostatus. According to an earlier analysis, most TCR beta V segments yielded productive rearrangements about 87% or about 30% of the time.

The ends were cut back, 0 bases at V and 4 bases at J, with 10 bases in the middle. The germline CDR1 and CDR2 sequences are LNHNV and YYDKDF (reference sequence). CDR3 length: 15 amino acids. In the PCR, 60 Vbeta and 13 Jbeta primers were used. Sequencing used immunoSEQ multiplex PCR; TCRdb keeps in-frame clones, though not all of them. The table includes more than 110,000 clones, about 70% detected once. Sequencing was done on a sample of PBMCs. The chain is built from TRBV15 and TRBJ1-5, with D possibly matching TRBD1 (6 bases). The sequence was collected from a woman aged 60-75 years in good health and CMV-seropositive. In DNA form, the CDR3 reads TGTGCCACCAGCAGAGAAGGGCAGGGGAATCAGCCCCAGCATTTT. Amino acid sequence: CATSREGQGNQPQHF.